The rows below give T cell receptor beta chains drawn from one sample of a study of T cells in Graves' hyperthyroidism and ophthalmopathy. TCRdb analysed the multiplex PCR reads with MiXCR anew, one entry per CDR3 protein. The sample holds over 450,000 distinct CDR3 sequences, under 20% seen once. The sample consisted of blood. These receptors came from a woman under 30 with Graves' ophthalmopathy. Both conserved end residues are part of each CDR3. The order of the fields is clone size, V gene, J gene, D gene, CDR3 DNA, CDR3 protein. D genes are given only for firm matches. Size is omitted from some rows. Given values are once, few, many or a class for expanded clones.

>.|TRBV6-1|TRBJ2-5|.
TGTGCCGGCAGTGAAACTGGGAAGCGGCCCGTCTACTTC
CAGSETGKRPVYF
>.|TRBV20-1|TRBJ1-1|TRBD1
TGCAGTGCTGGGACAGGGGAGGACACTGAAGCTTTCTTT
CSAGTGEDTEAFF
>many|TRBV18|TRBJ1-1|.
TGTGCCAGCTCACCGAACGGGATCCGGAACACTGAAGCTTTCTTT
CASSPNGIRNTEAFF
>many|TRBV11-2|TRBJ2-2|.
TGTGCCAGCAGCTCGCTAAGGACTCTCGTACGCACCGGGGAGCTGTTTTTT
CASSSLRTLVRTGELFF
>few|TRBV20-1|TRBJ1-1|TRBD1
TGCAGTGCTAGTTTACAGGGGGTGAACACTGAAGCTTTCTTT
CSASLQGVNTEAFF
>many|TRBV30|TRBJ1-1|.
TGTGCCTGGAGGGGACGGATGAACACTGAAGCTTTCTTT
CAWRGRMNTEAFF
>many|TRBV30|TRBJ1-2|.
TGTGCCTGGAGTGGGGTTCGACAGGCCAACTATGGCTACACCTTC
CAWSGVRQANYGYTF
>few|TRBV6-1|TRBJ2-1|.
TGTGCCAGCAGTGACGACTCCTACAATGAGCAGTTCTTC
CASSDDSYNEQFF
>.|TRBV5-1|TRBJ2-1|TRBD2
TGCGCCAGCAGCTTGGACACTAGCGGGGGCAATGAGCAGTTCTTC
CASSLDTSGGNEQFF
>few|TRBV6-2/TRBV6-3|TRBJ1-6|TRBD1
TGTGCCAGCAGTCGAGACAGGGGGCATTCACCCCTCCACTTT
CASSRDRGHSPLHF
>many|TRBV7-2|TRBJ1-2|.
TGTGCCAGCAGCTTAGCGTCAAGAGGGGACGGCTACACCTTC
CASSLASRGDGYTF
>many|TRBV3-1|TRBJ2-7|.
TGTGCCAGCAGCCAAGACGGCGGTGGCTGGAGCTCCTACGAGCAGTACTTC
CASSQDGGGWSSYEQYF
>many|TRBV5-1|TRBJ2-7|TRBD2
TGCGCCAGCAGCTTGGTCGGACTAGAAAACTACGAGCAGTACTTC
CASSLVGLENYEQYF
>few|TRBV6-5|TRBJ2-1|TRBD2
TGTGCCAGCAGTTACACAGCGGGGGCCTTCAATGAGCAGTTCTTC
CASSYTAGAFNEQFF
>many|TRBV12-3/TRBV12-4|TRBJ1-1|.
TGTGCCAGCAGTTTAATGGGACACTCTGAAGCTTTCTTT
CASSLMGHSEAFF
>many|TRBV14|TRBJ2-1|.
TGTGCCAGCAGCCAAGATGGGGCAGGGGGGTTCCTAGATGAGCAGTTCTTC
CASSQDGAGGFLDEQFF
>.|TRBV7-3|TRBJ1-2|.
TGTGCCAGCAGCTTAAAAGAGGCTAATAGGGATGGCTACACCTTC
CASSLKEANRDGYTF
>many|TRBV10-3|TRBJ1-2|TRBD1
TGTGCCATCAGCGACGAAGGACAGGGTTTGGTTGGCTACACCTTC
CAISDEGQGLVGYTF
>many|TRBV2|TRBJ2-7|.
TGTGCCAGCAGTGTAAAGGCAGGGGTTGGGTACGAGCAGTACTTC
CASSVKAGVGYEQYF
>.|TRBV2|TRBJ2-1|.
TGTGCCAGCAGTGCCGCCAGCCGCTCCTACAATGAGCAGTTCTTC
CASSAASRSYNEQFF
>many|TRBV10-3|TRBJ1-4|TRBD1
TGTGCCATCAGTGCGGGACAGGGGAATGAAAAACTGTTTTTT
CAISAGQGNEKLFF
>few|TRBV3-1|TRBJ2-3|TRBD1
TGTGCCAGCAGCCAAGTGAGGGGGCGGACAGATACGCAGTATTTT
CASSQVRGRTDTQYF
>many|TRBV28|TRBJ1-1|TRBD1
TGTGCCAGCAGAGACAGGGTGGGGAACACTGAAGCTTTCTTT
CASRDRVGNTEAFF
>.|TRBV2|TRBJ2-2|.
TGTGCCAGCAGTGAAGGGCAGGCAAACACCGGGGAGCTGTTTTTT
CASSEGQANTGELFF
>few|TRBV6-1|TRBJ1-2|.
TGTGCCAGCACCCCCCCAGTTTACTATGGCTACACCTTC
CASTPPVYYGYTF
>few|TRBV6-1|TRBJ2-3|TRBD2
TGTGCCAGCAGTCGTAACCTTGCGGGGGGGGGCACAGATACGCAGTATTTT
CASSRNLAGGGTDTQYF
>few|TRBV7-2|TRBJ2-5|TRBD2
TGTGCCAGCAAAAAGGGGGCTAGCGGGAGGCTGAGGGAGACCCAGTACTTC
CASKKGASGRLRETQYF
>many|TRBV5-1|TRBJ2-7|.
TGCGCCAGCAGCTTTTTTTGGGGGCCCTCCTACGAGCAGTACTTC
CASSFFWGPSYEQYF
>many|TRBV2|TRBJ2-7|.
TGTGCCAGCAGTGACCTACTAACTCGTTACGAGCAGTACTTC
CASSDLLTRYEQYF
>.|TRBV2|TRBJ2-3|TRBD2
TGTGCCAGCAGTGATGAGGCTAGCGGGAGGGTCACAGATACGCAGTATTTT
CASSDEASGRVTDTQYF
>many|TRBV6-2/TRBV6-3|TRBJ2-7|.
TGTGCCAGCAGTCCCGGGGAGCGGTCGACATACGAGCAGTACTTC
CASSPGERSTYEQYF
>.|TRBV20-1|TRBJ2-1|TRBD2
TGCAGTGCTAGTTGGGGCGGGAGGGGCAATGAGCAGTTCTTC
CSASWGGRGNEQFF
>few|TRBV3-1|TRBJ2-7|.
TGTGCCAGCAGCCAAGATCGCCAGGGCCTCTACGAGCAGTACTTC
CASSQDRQGLYEQYF
>many|TRBV7-6|TRBJ2-1|.
TGTGCCAGCAGCTTAGCGCTTCGTGGTGGCGAGCAGTTCTTC
CASSLALRGGEQFF
>few|TRBV28|TRBJ1-5|.
TGTGCCGGGGGGGGCAGGGAGGGCAATCAGCCCCAGCATTTT
CAGGGREGNQPQHF
>.|TRBV7-8|TRBJ1-2|.
TGTGCCAGCAGCGCCCGCCGCCCGCGGGGGTATGGCTACACCTTC
CASSARRPRGYGYTF
>.|TRBV19|TRBJ1-6|TRBD1
TGTGCCAGTAGTCGGAGGGGACAGGGGTATTCACCCCTCCACTTT
CASSRRGQGYSPLHF
>many|TRBV2|TRBJ1-6|.
TGTGCCAGCAGTGATGACAGCCTCAGTAATTCACCCCTCCACTTT
CASSDDSLSNSPLHF
>few|TRBV7-9|TRBJ1-4|.
TGTGCCAGCAGCGCAGGGGCGGCGGCGAGTGAAAAACTGTTTTTT
CASSAGAAASEKLFF
>.|TRBV3-1|TRBJ1-5|.
TGTGCCAGCAGCCAAGGAATACAGCCCCAGCATTTT
CASSQGIQPQHF
>.|TRBV20-1|TRBJ1-1|.
TGCAGTGCTAGAGATCAGGGTGCGGGGAGCACTGAAGCTTTCTTT
CSARDQGAGSTEAFF
>many|TRBV15|TRBJ1-3|.
TGTGCCACCTATACAGGGACTGGAAACACCATATATTTT
CATYTGTGNTIYF
>many|TRBV28|TRBJ2-7|.
TGTGCCAGCAGCCCGGGACCCTACGAGCAGTACTTC
CASSPGPYEQYF
>many|TRBV13|TRBJ1-3|.
TGTGCCAGCAGTAATACCGGGACAACTGGAAACACCATATATTTT
CASSNTGTTGNTIYF
>many|TRBV7-2|TRBJ1-5|.
TGTGCCAGCAGCTTAGGTGGTTCAGACCAGCCCCAGCATTTT
CASSLGGSDQPQHF
>few|TRBV20-1|TRBJ2-4|TRBD2
TGCAGTGCTATAACTAGCGGGGGGCGACGGGGGATTCAGTACTTC
CSAITSGGRRGIQYF
>.|TRBV5-1|TRBJ1-6|TRBD1
TGCGCCAGCAGCGAGGTCCCAACCGGGACAGATAATAATTCACCCCTCCACTTT
CASSEVPTGTDNNSPLHF
>few|TRBV11-2|TRBJ2-3|TRBD2
TGTGCCAGCAGCTATAGCGGGGGCGTGACAGATACGCAGTATTTT
CASSYSGGVTDTQYF
>.|TRBV19|TRBJ2-1|TRBD2
TGTGCCAGTAGCCCCCTAGCGGGGTACTCCTACAATGAGCAGTTCTTC
CASSPLAGYSYNEQFF
>many|TRBV4-1|TRBJ2-3|.
TGCGCCAGCAGCCCCGCGTCCTTGAGCACAGATACGCAGTATTTT
CASSPASLSTDTQYF
>few|TRBV9|TRBJ2-1|TRBD2
TGTGCCAGCACGCGGGAGACCTACAATGAGCAGTTCTTC
CASTRETYNEQFF
>.|TRBV20-1|TRBJ2-5|TRBD2
TGCAGTGCGCCGACTAGCGGGGGCTCAGAGACCCAGTACTTC
CSAPTSGGSETQYF
>many|TRBV28|TRBJ1-1|.
TGTGCCAGCAGTTTTCAGGGGTCGAACACTGAAGCTTTCTTT
CASSFQGSNTEAFF
>many|TRBV7-6|TRBJ1-2|TRBD1
TGTGCCAGCAGCCCTCAGGGGGCGGTTAACTATGGCTACACCTTC
CASSPQGAVNYGYTF
>few|TRBV14|TRBJ2-5|.
TGTGCCAGCAGCCAAGGGCGGCTCCAAGAGACCCAGTACTTC
CASSQGRLQETQYF
>many|TRBV12-3/TRBV12-4|TRBJ2-1|TRBD1
TGTGCCAGCAGTCCTCAGGGGGTTGAGCAGTTCTTC
CASSPQGVEQFF
>many|TRBV2|TRBJ2-5|TRBD1
TGTGCCAGCAGTGAGGGACAGGGGGCTGTGGGAGAGACCCAGTACTTC
CASSEGQGAVGETQYF